Below, 14 T cell receptor beta chains from the same sample are listed, as sequenced in a study of cytomegalovirus exposure and HLA in healthy donors. PCR employed 60 Vbeta and 13 Jbeta primers. Sequenced by immunoSEQ multiplex PCR; TCRdb stores in-frame clones only, minus some. Among approximately 200,000 clones listed, more than 75% were seen once. Sequences were obtained from PBMCs. The receptors come from a human donor in good health.

This clone was observed a single time. The genes are TRBV27 and TRBJ2-3; a weak D match, TRBD2 (6 bases). The CDR3 consists of 16 residues. The germline V gene has CDR1 MNHEY and CDR2 SMNVEV (reference sequence). Between the trimmed V and J ends, which lost 6 bases and 0 bases, there was a span of 16 bases. The CDR3 DNA reads as TGTGCCAGCAGCCGATTAAGCGGGCATAGCACAGATACGCAGTATTTT. This encodes CASSRLSGHSTDTQYF.

CDR3 in DNA: TGTGCCAGCAGTTGGACAGCTTCAACTAATGAAAAACTGTTTTTT. Amino acids: CASSWTASTNEKLFF. This rearrangement joins TRBV6-5 to TRBJ1-4, with D possibly matching TRBD1 (6 bases). Trimming removed 4 bases from V and 0 bases from J, with 9 bases in between. The CDR3 length is 15 residues. Germline V lookup: CDR1 MNHEY, CDR2 SVGAGI.

This chain connects TRBV6-1 to TRBJ2-7, with 9 positions matching TRBD2. The CDR3 length is 14 residues. Trimming cost V 5 bases and J 5 bases; bases outside gene matches: 7. CDR1 MNHNS and CDR2 SASEGT come from the germline V gene. Written as DNA, the CDR3 is TGTGCCAGCAGTCGACTAGCGGTAATCCACGAGCAGTACTTC. It translates to CASSRLAVIHEQYF.

This chain connects TRBV5-1 to TRBJ1-2; 8 bases agree with TRBD1. The V and J ends lost 2 bases and 8 bases, in that order; junction bases with no gene match: 11. Germline V gives CDR1 SGHRS, CDR2 YFSETQ. The CDR3 loop spans 15 amino acids. The CDR3 reads CASSLAPDRVDGYTF. The CDR3 DNA reads TGCGCCAGCAGCTTAGCACCGGACAGGGTGGACGGCTACACCTTC.

The V gene is TRBV7-6, the J gene TRBJ1-1; tentative D call: TRBD1 (6 bases). The germline gives CDR1 SGHVS, CDR2 FNYEAQ. The CDR3 contains 16 residues. The V gene lost 1 base and the J gene lost 7 bases, with 19 bases spanning the gap. Here the CDR3 DNA reads TGTGCCAGCAGCTTAGAGGTCGGACAGAGACCCAGTGAAGCTTTCTTT. Its protein product is CASSLEVGQRPSEAFF.

This chain links TRBV4-2 with TRBJ2-7; 16 positions match TRBD2. The CDR3 runs to 21 residues. Germline V gene data show CDR1 as LGHNA and CDR2 as YNFKEQ. J lost 5 bases, V lost 2 bases, and 18 bases had no gene match. For the CDR3, the DNA is TGTGCCAGCAGCCAAAACCCCGGGACTAGCGGGAGGGCACCACTTAGGGACGAGCAGTACTTC. Protein: CASSQNPGTSGRAPLRDEQYF.

The J gene is TRBJ2-5, the V gene TRBV5-1, with a tentative D call TRBD1 (5 bases). Trimming took off 0 bases at V and 4 bases at J, with 16 bases between the two ends. The CDR3 runs to 16 residues. Germline lookup yields CDR1 SGHRS and CDR2 YFSETQ. The CDR3 DNA sequence: TGCGCCAGCAGCTTGGGGCACGGACAATTTGGAGAGACCCAGTACTTC. Its protein is CASSLGHGQFGETQYF.

This chain joins TRBV2 and TRBJ1-1; TRBD1 aligns across 7 bases. Germline V CDR1 and CDR2: SNHLY, FYNNEI. The V gene end was trimmed by 6 bases and the J gene end by 1 base; junction bases not matched to a gene: 2. This CDR3 contains 13 residues. CDR3 sequence reads: CASRGQANTEAFF. The CDR3 region has the DNA TGTGCCAGCAGAGGACAGGCGAACACTGAAGCTTTCTTT.

The chain combines TRBV7-9 with TRBJ2-1; no clear D gene. Trimming took 2 bases from V and 7 from J, leaving 6 bases between them. The CDR3 sequence is 12 residues long. Germline values: CDR1 SEHNR, CDR2 FQNEAQ (reference sequence). Written as DNA, the CDR3 is TGTGCCAGCAGCTTATCTCGGAATGAGCAGTTCTTC. Encoded protein: CASSLSRNEQFF.

This clone was seen a few times. J is TRBJ2-3 and V is TRBV19; 8 nucleotides match TRBD1. Germline V gene data show CDR1 as LNHDA and CDR2 as SQIVND (reference sequence). Trimming took 6 bases from V and 0 from J; bases not matched to a gene: 2. This CDR3 comprises 14 residues. The CDR3 DNA reads as TGTGCCAGTAGCTGGACAGGGAGCACAGATACGCAGTATTTT. This encodes CASSWTGSTDTQYF.

This rearrangement joins TRBV19 to TRBJ2-2, with TRBD2 as a possible D gene (5 bases). Per the germline V gene, CDR1 is LNHDA and CDR2 is SQIVND (reference sequence). V dropped 2 bases and J dropped 5 bases, with 12 bases sitting between them. CDR3 size: 15 residues. The CDR3 DNA follows: TGTGCCAGTAGTATATCACTAGTTATGACCGGGGAGCTGTTTTTT. This sequence encodes CASSISLVMTGELFF.

The chain recombines TRBV5-4 with TRBJ2-3; TRBD2 matches at 7 bases. CDR1 SGHNT and CDR2 YYREEE come from the germline V gene (reference sequence). The CDR3 runs to 16 residues. With V trimmed by 3 bases and J by 2 bases, 9 bases remained unmatched. CDR3 nucleotide sequence: TGTGCCAGCAGCTGGCAGGGCGGGAGTTTCACAGATACGCAGTATTTT. This codes for CASSWQGGSFTDTQYF.

The V and J genes are TRBV4-2 and TRBJ2-5; 13 positions agree with TRBD2. Matching the DNA end better, TRBJ2-7 makes the J call doubtful. The V gene's germline CDR1 is LGHNA and CDR2 YNFKEQ. This CDR3 is built from 17 residues. The CDR3 region is CASSQQTSLAGGGEQYF. CDR3 DNA sequence: TGTGCCAGCAGCCAACAAACGTCACTAGCGGGAGGGGGCGAGCAGTACTTC.

The J gene is TRBJ2-1, the V gene TRBV7-8; 14 bases are shared with TRBD2. Germline V gene data show CDR1 as SGHVS and CDR2 as FQNEAQ. V lost 5 bases, J lost 8 bases, and 11 bases stayed unmatched. There are 17 residues in the CDR3. In DNA, the CDR3 is TGTGCCAGCAGCAAAGGGAGGGGACTAGCGGGAGCCGATGAGCAGTTCTTC. It yields the protein CASSKGRGLAGADEQFF. Filled out from reference TRBV7-8 and TRBJ2-1, the complete variable domain reads GAGVSQSPRYKVAKRGQDVALRCDPISGHVSLFWYQQALGQGPEFLTYFQNEAQLDKSGLPSDRFFAERPEGSVSTLKIQRTQQEDSAVYLCASSKGRGLAGADEQFFGPGTRLTVL.